This TCR beta chain appears in the sequencing data of a study of shared clonotypes between healthy human individuals. As for the study in general: CD4 naive cells filled three plates per donor, CD4 memory three, CD8 naive two and CD8 memory one. Findings of the study overall: Relative to clonotypes present in all four donors, those not shared had lower generation probabilities.

On this clone: Its antigen is undetermined.

There were only Caucasian adults among the donors, and all lived in Nashville, Tennessee. The germline gives CDR1 SGHRS, CDR2 YFSETQ. The trim removed 4 bases at V and 9 bases at J, leaving 11 bases unmatched. The CDR3 extends over 14 amino acids. Per the original methods: There were no quality scores in the junction-only immunoSEQ sequences, so filtering differed. Libraries were prepared by immunoSEQ multiplex PCR; TCRdb keeps only in-frame clonotypes and omits some of them. That table furnishes V, J and clone size, whereas the DNA furnished D and trimming. The data show about 980,000 clones, 60% to 85% seen once.

The source material was memory CD4+ T cells sorted from blood. Described subset: CD45RA-negative fraction. This receptor was taken from a man between 18 and 35 years old in good health. The chain uses TRBV5-1 and TRBJ1-2; TRBD1 agrees at 8 bases. Here the CDR3 DNA reads TGCGCCAGCAGCCGAAACCCCACAGGGGGGAGCTACACCTTC. It specifies CASSRNPTGGSYTF.